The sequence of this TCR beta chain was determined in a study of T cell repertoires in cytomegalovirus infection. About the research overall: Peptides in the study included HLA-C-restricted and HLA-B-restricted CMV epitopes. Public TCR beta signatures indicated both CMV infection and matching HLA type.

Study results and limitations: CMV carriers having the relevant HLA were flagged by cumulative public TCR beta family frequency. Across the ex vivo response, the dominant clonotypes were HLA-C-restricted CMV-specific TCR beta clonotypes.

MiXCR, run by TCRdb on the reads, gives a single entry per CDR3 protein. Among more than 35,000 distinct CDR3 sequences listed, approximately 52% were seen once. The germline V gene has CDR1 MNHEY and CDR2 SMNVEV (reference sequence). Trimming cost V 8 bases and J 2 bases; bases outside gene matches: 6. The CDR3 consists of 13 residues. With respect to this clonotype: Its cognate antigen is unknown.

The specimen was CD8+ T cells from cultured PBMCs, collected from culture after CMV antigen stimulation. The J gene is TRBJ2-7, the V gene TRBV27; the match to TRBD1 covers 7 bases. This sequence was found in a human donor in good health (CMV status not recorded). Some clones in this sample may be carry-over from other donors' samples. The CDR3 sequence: CASARDRTYEQYF. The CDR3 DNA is TGTGCCAGCGCCCGGGACAGAACCTACGAGCAGTACTTC.